This entry is about one T cell receptor (beta chain). These data belong to a study of Graves' ophthalmopathy and Graves' hyperthyroidism. Germline assignment: CDR1 LNHNV and CDR2 YYDKDF (reference sequence). The CDR3 covers 15 residues. V dropped 3 bases and J dropped 4 bases, with 10 bases sitting between them. TCR beta CDR3 regions were amplified from RNA transcripts. RT-PCR in the first round used HTBI primers; a second-round multiplex PCR followed. Each CDR3 protein gets one entry after TCRdb re-called the multiplex PCR reads with MiXCR. The sample carries roughly 700,000 distinct CDR3 sequences, roughly 40% recorded once.

Material: peripheral blood. V usage is TRBV15 and J usage is TRBJ2-6; D possibly matches TRBD1 or TRBD2 (5 bases each). This TCR derives from an adult man with Graves' ophthalmopathy. Written as DNA, the CDR3 is TGTGCCACCAGCAGTCGGGACGGAGGGGCCAACGTCCTGACTTTC. This translates into CATSSRDGGANVLTF.